Listed here are 29 T cell receptor beta chains from one sample, sequenced in a study of T-cell reconstitution after alpha-beta-depleted transplantation in children. As it was prepared, the TCRbeta library received unique molecular identifiers. TCRdb reprocessed the PCR reads via MiXCR and lists one record per CDR3 protein. The sample includes some 350,000 distinct CDR3 sequences, around 10% of them seen just once. This specimen was PBMCs from the stem cell graft donor, taken from the stem cell graft. These TCRs come from a human donor who donated a stem cell graft to a child with acute lymphoblastic leukemia.

This chain links TRBV12-2 with TRBJ2-7; TRBD2, as called in the table, went unchecked against the DNA. TRBV12-2 has pseudogene status. This CDR3 spans 14 amino acids. The CDR3 protein is CARMRGARSYEQYF. The CDR3, as DNA: TGTGCAAGAATGCGCGGGGCCCGCTCCTACGAGCAGTACTTC.

In this sample, this clonotype turned up many times. The rearrangement joins TRBV29-1 to TRBJ2-1, with 10 bases matching TRBD2. With V trimmed by 5 bases and J by 3 bases, 7 bases remained unmatched. The germline gives CDR1 SQVTM, CDR2 ANQGSEA. There are 15 residues in the CDR3. Here the CDR3 reads CSVRSSGRLYNEQFF. The CDR3 region has the DNA TGCAGCGTTAGGAGTAGCGGGAGGCTCTACAATGAGCAGTTCTTC.

The chain has TRBV12-3 or TRBV12-4 and TRBJ1-5; D might be TRBD1 (6 bases). The CDR3 spans 13 residues. The V and J ends lost 5 bases and 6 bases respectively, with 11 bases between them. CDR3 amino acids: CASSRTEGQPQHF. CDR3 coding DNA: TGTGCCAGCAGTAGGACAGAGGGTCAGCCCCAGCATTTT.

This clonotype was recorded at least ten times. V usage is TRBV5-1 and J usage is TRBJ1-3; D call uncertain. The V gene's germline CDR1 is SGHRS and CDR2 YFSETQ. This CDR3 contains 15 residues. V dropped 0 bases and J dropped 4 bases, with 11 bases sitting between them. CDR3 nucleotides: TGCGCCAGCAGCTTGGGACAAGTTTCCGGAAACACCATATATTTT. Amino acids: CASSLGQVSGNTIYF.

V is TRBV5-1 and J is TRBJ2-7; possible D gene TRBD1, 6 bases. CDR3 size: 15 residues. The V gene's germline CDR1 is SGHRS and CDR2 YFSETQ. Trimming took 0 bases from V and 6 from J, leaving 16 bases between them. The CDR3 sequence: CASSLAGTREFEQYF. The CDR3 coding sequence is TGCGCCAGCAGCTTGGCCGGGACACGGGAATTCGAGCAGTACTTC.

V usage is TRBV15 and J usage is TRBJ2-3; tentatively, D is TRBD1 or TRBD2 (5 bases each). The V end lost 8 bases, the J end lost 8 bases, and 23 bases lay between the germline ends. Germline V gene data show CDR1 as LNHNV and CDR2 as YYDKDF (reference sequence). The CDR3 is 15 residues long. The CDR3 is CATGGGAFGGGTQYF. The CDR3 nucleotides read TGTGCCACCGGTGGTGGGGCGTTCGGAGGAGGTACGCAGTATTTT.

The chain has TRBV5-1 and TRBJ2-7; D possibly corresponds to TRBD2 (6 bases). Trimming removed 1 base from V and 5 bases from J, with 13 bases in between. CDR3 length: 14 residues. CDR1 and CDR2 from the germline V gene are SGHRS and YFSETQ. CDR3 loop: CASSLNLAGNEQYF. CDR3 nucleotides: TGCGCCAGCAGCTTGAATTTGGCGGGAAACGAGCAGTACTTC. Full variable domain (outside the CDR3, taken from reference TRBV5-1 and TRBJ2-7): KAGVTQTPRYLIKTRGQQVTLSCSPISGHRSVSWYQQTPGQGLQFLFEYFSETQRNKGNFPGRFSGRQFSNSRSEMNVSTLELGDSALYLCASSLNLAGNEQYFGPGTRLTVT.

The chain employs TRBV7-8 and TRBJ2-3, with 9 bases matching TRBD2. J lost 6 bases, V lost 3 bases, and 7 bases had no gene match. Germline CDR1 reads SGHVS; CDR2 reads FQNEAQ. The CDR3 sequence is 15 residues long. The CDR3 nucleotides read TGTGCCAGCAGCTTCCGGACTAGCGCGGGGGATACGCAGTATTTT. Protein sequence: CASSFRTSAGDTQYF.

This clonotype was recorded many times. This chain joins TRBV29-1 and TRBJ2-7; perhaps TRBD2 as D (6 bases). Germline CDR1 is SQVTM and CDR2 is ANQGSEA. The CDR3 consists of 15 residues. Trimming removed 6 bases at V and 5 bases at J, with 23 bases between. The CDR3 nucleotides are TGCAGCGTCGGTGGGCGCGGAGGGGCCCCCCACGAGCAGTACTTC. Protein sequence: CSVGGRGGAPHEQYF.

This clonotype was counted a few times. J is TRBJ1-2 and V is TRBV2; D perhaps matches TRBD1 (5 bases). Trimming cost V 8 bases and J 4 bases, with 14 bases left between them. CDR1 and CDR2 (germline): SNHLY, FYNNEI. The CDR3 sequence is 13 residues long. CDR3 residues: CASFKDQGYGYTF. CDR3 DNA sequence: TGTGCCAGCTTCAAGGACCAGGGCTATGGCTACACCTTC.

The chain joins TRBV5-1 to TRBJ2-5; D unclear. The CDR3 is 15 amino acids. Germline values: CDR1 SGHRS, CDR2 YFSETQ. Deletions cut 0 bases from V and 2 bases from J, with 11 bases between. The CDR3 here is CASSLASVAQETQYF. The CDR3 DNA sequence: TGCGCCAGCAGCTTGGCCTCGGTTGCTCAAGAGACCCAGTACTTC.

The V gene is TRBV7-9, the J gene TRBJ2-1; no definite D call. Germline V CDR1 and CDR2: SEHNR, FQNEAQ (reference sequence). The length of the CDR3 is 13 residues. V was cut by 1 base and J by 8 bases, with 9 bases left in between. The DNA of the CDR3 is TGTGCCAGCAGCTTAGGAACGAGTGATGAGCAGTTCTTC. Its protein is CASSLGTSDEQFF.

The gene calls are TRBV7-9 and TRBJ2-1; 11 bases agree with TRBD2. The germline CDR1 and CDR2 sequences are SEHNR and FQNEAQ (reference sequence). The CDR3 sequence is 13 residues long. DNA of the CDR3: TGTGGAGGGGTACTAGCGGGAGCCAATGAGCAGTTCTTC. Its protein is CGGVLAGANEQFF.

This clonotype was seen only a few times. The chain recombines TRBV20-1 with TRBJ2-1, with 11 bases lining up with TRBD2. The germline V gene has CDR1 DFQATT and CDR2 SNEGSKA (reference sequence). Trimming removed 6 bases from V and 4 bases from J; junction bases left unmatched: 8. The CDR3 runs 15 residues. The DNA of the CDR3 is TGCAGTGCAGCCGGGACTAGCGGCCCATACAATGAGCAGTTCTTC. It translates to CSAAGTSGPYNEQFF.

This clonotype has only a few counts. The CDR3 spells CAIRGRGSEGQETQYF. Here the CDR3 DNA reads TGTGCCATCAGAGGCCGCGGGAGCGAGGGGCAAGAGACCCAGTACTTC. The chain employs TRBV10-3 and TRBJ2-5, with 7 bases fitting TRBD2. This CDR3 contains 16 residues. CDR1 is ENHRY, CDR2 SYGVKD, per germline. The J segment lost 2 bases and the V segment lost 6 bases, leaving 12 bases of the junction unmatched.

This clonotype was observed once. This chain uses TRBV6-2 or TRBV6-3 with TRBJ2-5; D unclear. The germline V and J ends were trimmed by 6 bases and 4 bases, with 12 bases remaining between them. Germline lookup yields CDR1 MNHEY and CDR2 SVGEGT. CDR3 length equals 13 residues. The CDR3: CASRLRGLETQYF. The DNA for the CDR3 is TGTGCCAGCAGACTCCGAGGCTTAGAGACCCAGTACTTC.

This clonotype has a handful of counts. This chain links TRBV10-3 with TRBJ2-6, with 8 positions matching TRBD1. This CDR3 contains 18 residues. The trim removed 10 bases at V and 0 bases at J, leaving 14 bases unmatched. The germline V gene encodes CDR1 ENHRY and CDR2 SYGVKD. CDR3 sequence: CATRVPGQDSSGANVLTF. The CDR3 DNA reads as TGTGCCACCAGAGTACCGGGACAGGATTCCTCTGGGGCCAACGTCCTGACTTTC.

In this sample, this clonotype turned up many times. V gene TRBV5-6 combines with J gene TRBJ1-3; possible D gene TRBD1, 6 bases. Per the germline V gene, CDR1 is SGHDT and CDR2 is YYEEEE. V lost 0 bases to trimming and J lost 4 bases, with 11 bases between them. The CDR3 is 15 residues long. The CDR3 loop is CASSLGRGRGNTIYF. The DNA of the CDR3 is TGTGCCAGCAGCTTGGGCAGGGGAAGGGGAAACACCATATATTTT.

This clonotype was seen ten or more times. V gene TRBV7-2 combines with J gene TRBJ2-4, with unresolved D. V was cut by 5 bases and J by 3 bases, with 11 bases left in between. The germline V gene encodes CDR1 SGHTA and CDR2 FQGNSA. The CDR3 has 14 amino acids. As DNA, the CDR3 is TGTGCCAGCAGCGGCCCGGGCAGCAAAAACATTCAGTACTTC. This sequence encodes CASSGPGSKNIQYF.

This clonotype came up many times. The genes are TRBV20-1 and TRBJ1-4, with a possible D match to TRBD1 (5 bases). The V end was cut by 6 bases, the J end by 9 bases, with 14 bases between. CDR3 length equals 12 residues. In germline, CDR1 is DFQATT, CDR2 SNEGSKA (reference sequence). CDR3 in DNA: TGCAGTGCCATTACCCCAGGGAAAAAACTGTTTTTT. It yields the protein CSAITPGKKLFF.

V gene TRBV19 combines with J gene TRBJ2-7; either TRBD1 or TRBD2 may supply D (5 bases each). The CDR3 is made up of 12 amino acids. V was cut by 7 bases and J by 7 bases, with 14 bases left in between. Germline CDR1 LNHDA, CDR2 SQIVND (reference sequence). Written as DNA, the CDR3 is TGTGCCAGTAATCAGGGATGGGAGGAGCAGTACTTC. This gives the protein CASNQGWEEQYF.

The chain couples TRBV5-1 to TRBJ2-1, with D tentatively TRBD1 (6 bases). V was shortened by 4 bases and J by 7 bases, with 12 bases between the two germline ends. CDR1 and CDR2 (germline): SGHRS, YFSETQ. CDR3 length: 13 amino acids. The CDR3 is CASSINTGNEQFF. The DNA of the CDR3 is TGCGCCAGCAGCATCAATACAGGGAATGAGCAGTTCTTC.

The table lists this clonotype with a few counts. The gene calls are TRBV10-3 and TRBJ2-7; 8 positions agree with TRBD1. Germline lookup yields CDR1 ENHRY and CDR2 SYGVKD. CDR3 length: 14 amino acids. V lost 5 bases to trimming and J lost 0 bases; unmatched junction nucleotides: 3. The CDR3, as DNA: TGTGCCATCAGTCTCACAGGGGGCTCCTACGAGCAGTACTTC. This codes for CAISLTGGSYEQYF.

The V and J genes are TRBV7-2 and TRBJ1-3; weak D call: TRBD1 (6 bases). V was shortened by 3 bases and J by 4 bases, with 13 bases between the two germline ends. CDR1 and CDR2 (germline): SGHTA, FQGNSA. This CDR3 has 15 residues. CDR3 coding DNA: TGTGCCAGCAGCTTTTCCGGGGGACAAGGAAACACCATATATTTT. The encoded protein is CASSFSGGQGNTIYF.

The table lists this clonotype with a few counts. The DNA for the CDR3 is TGTGCCACCAGCAGTCCCCGGGACAGGGAAGAGACCCAGTACTTC. This sequence encodes CATSSPRDREETQYF. V usage is TRBV15 and J usage is TRBJ2-5, with 9 bases lining up with TRBD1. The CDR3 is 15 amino acids. V lost 3 bases and J lost 3; bases outside the gene matches: 5. The germline V gene has CDR1 LNHNV and CDR2 YYDKDF (reference sequence).

This clonotype was seen repeatedly, ten times or more. V is TRBV5-1 and J is TRBJ2-7; 9 bases map to TRBD1. Trimming removed 7 bases from V and 2 bases from J; junction bases left unmatched: 7. Germline V CDR1 and CDR2: SGHRS, YFSETQ. The CDR3 totals 14 residues. The CDR3 DNA is TGCGCCAGCCGCTCTGGGACAGGGCCCTACGAGCAGTACTTC. This gives the protein CASRSGTGPYEQYF.

The chain carries TRBV30 and TRBJ2-5, with TRBD2 matching 12 bases. Germline CDR1 GTSNPN, CDR2 SVGIG (reference sequence). The J segment lost 2 bases and the V segment lost 0 bases, leaving 10 bases of the junction unmatched. This CDR3 is built from 18 residues. The CDR3 DNA is TGTGCCTGGAGTGTATGGGCCCCACTAGCGGGAGGACAAGAGACCCAGTACTTC. Its protein product is CAWSVWAPLAGGQETQYF.

The chain couples TRBV4-3 to TRBJ2-2; 7 bases match TRBD1. V was pared by 1 base and J by 5 bases, with 10 bases of the junction left unmatched. The germline CDR1 and CDR2 sequences are LGHNA and YSLEER. The CDR3 totals 17 residues. The CDR3 here is CASSQGDRVTQTGELFF. The CDR3 DNA reads as TGCGCCAGCAGCCAAGGAGACAGGGTAACTCAAACCGGGGAGCTGTTTTTT.

The chain has TRBV5-1 and TRBJ2-3, with 12 nucleotides matching TRBD2. CDR1 and CDR2 from the germline V gene are SGHRS and YFSETQ. The CDR3 sequence is 18 residues long. J lost 1 base, V lost 2 bases, and 8 bases had no gene match. As DNA, the CDR3 is TGCGCCAGCAGCTTACTGACTAGCGGGAGCCGACGCACAGATACGCAGTATTTT. It yields the protein CASSLLTSGSRRTDTQYF.